This T cell receptor (beta chain) appears in the sequencing data of a study of blood T cell repertoires in COVID-19. Original analysis: Reference gene primer amplification in the assay estimated nucleated cell counts. This table comes from immunoSEQ multiplex PCR, and its TCRdb copy is limited to in-frame clones, with some not included. That table is the source of V, J and clone size, and D and trimming were worked out from the DNA. The sample lists 150,000 to 200,000 clones, around 75% occurring once. Deletions cut 4 bases from V and 3 bases from J, with 13 bases between. The germline CDR1 and CDR2 sequences are SNHLY and FYNNEI. The CDR3 is 14 amino acids.

Sequenced input: peripheral blood. The sequence derives from a woman aged 80 or over with acute or convalescent COVID-19. J is TRBJ2-7 and V is TRBV2; D is possibly TRBD2 (6 bases). DNA for the CDR3: TGTGCCAGCAGTGGACTAGTGGGGCTCTACGAGCAGTACTTC. This encodes CASSGLVGLYEQYF.